The clone carrying this TCR beta chain was observed many times. Its matching antigen is unknown. This entry comes from a study of T cell repertoires in cytomegalovirus infection. In the study overall: It can be stated that public TCR beta signatures indicated CMV infection as well as a matching HLA type.

TCRdb re-called the reads with MiXCR, one entry per CDR3 protein. The sample yields about 160,000 distinct CDR3 sequences, 20% to 25% seen once. Whole-study results and caveats: There were carriers of CMV plus the relevant HLA, and cumulative public TCR beta family frequency identified them. The ex vivo response showed dominance by HLA-C-restricted CMV-specific TCR beta clonotypes.

The V gene's germline CDR1 is SGHTA and CDR2 FQGNSA. The CDR3 runs 12 residues. V gave up 3 bases and J gave up 6 bases, with 6 bases separating them. The source material was CD8+ T cells from cultured PBMCs, sampled from culture after CMV antigen stimulation. The receptor comes from a human donor in good health (CMV status not recorded). Some clones in this sample may be carry-over from other donors' samples. V is TRBV7-2 and J is TRBJ1-5; D unclear. The CDR3 protein is CASSLPSQPQHF. The CDR3 bases are TGTGCCAGCAGCTTGCCGAGTCAGCCCCAGCATTTT. Full variable domain (missing parts from reference TRBV7-2 and TRBJ1-5): GAGVSQSPSNKVTEKGKDVELRCDPISGHTALYWYRQSLGQGLEFLIYFQGNSAPDKSGLPSDRFSAERTGGSVSTLTIQRTQQEDSAVYLCASSLPSQPQHFGDGTRLSIL.